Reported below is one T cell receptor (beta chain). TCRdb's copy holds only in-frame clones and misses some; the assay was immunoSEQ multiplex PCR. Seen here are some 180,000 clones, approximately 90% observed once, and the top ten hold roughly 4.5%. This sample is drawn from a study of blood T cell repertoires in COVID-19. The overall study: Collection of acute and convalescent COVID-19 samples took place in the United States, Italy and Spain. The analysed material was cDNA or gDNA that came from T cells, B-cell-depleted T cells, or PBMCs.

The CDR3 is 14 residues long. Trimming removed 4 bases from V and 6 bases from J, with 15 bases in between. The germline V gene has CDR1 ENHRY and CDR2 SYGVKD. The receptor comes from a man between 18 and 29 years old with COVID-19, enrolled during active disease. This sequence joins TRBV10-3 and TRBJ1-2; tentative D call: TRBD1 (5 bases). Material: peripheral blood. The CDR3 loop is CAISAANRPNGYTF. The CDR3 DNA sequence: TGTGCCATCAGTGCCGCGAACAGGCCAAATGGCTACACCTTC.